The next 25 T cell receptor beta chains were all read from a single sample in a study of T-cell reconstitution after alpha-beta-depleted transplantation in children. Unique molecular identifiers were used in preparing the TCRbeta library. Each CDR3 protein gets one entry after TCRdb re-called the PCR reads with MiXCR. In the table there are over 200,000 distinct CDR3 sequences, approximately 11% of which are singletons. This specimen consisted of PBMCs, obtained before TCRalphabeta/CD19-depleted stem cell transplant. All receptors derive from a child in the first two years of life with acute myeloid leukemia, due to receive a stem cell transplant.

This clonotype was observed at least ten times. This chain links TRBV19 with TRBJ1-5; a possible D gene is TRBD1 (6 bases). The CDR3 contains 14 residues. Per germline, CDR1 LNHDA and CDR2 SQIVND (reference sequence). The V and J ends lost 5 bases and 3 bases respectively, with 11 bases between them. The CDR3 spells CASSRQANNQPQHF. DNA for the CDR3: TGTGCCAGTAGTCGACAGGCTAACAATCAGCCCCAGCATTTT.

As for this clonotype: An end of the junction differs from the germline gene, which may be a read error. The chain recombines TRBV7-3 with TRBJ2-3, with unresolved D. CDR1 SGHTA and CDR2 FQGTGA come from the germline V gene. The CDR3 sequence is 13 residues long. CDR3 loop: CAGSLTVTDTQYF. In DNA form, the CDR3 reads TGTGCCGGCAGCTTAACGGTAACAGATACGCAGTATTTT.

This clonotype was recorded at least ten times. The chain links TRBV28 to TRBJ2-2; either TRBD1 or TRBD2 may fit D (5 bases each). Germline CDR1 MDHEN, CDR2 SYDVKM. The germline V and J ends were trimmed by 6 bases and 3 bases, with 17 bases remaining between them. There are 16 residues in the CDR3. The CDR3 reads CASRSGDLLHTGELFF. For the CDR3, the DNA is TGTGCCAGCAGATCTGGGGACCTCCTTCACACCGGGGAGCTGTTTTTT. Full variable domain (remainder filled in from reference TRBV28 and TRBJ2-2): DVKVTQSSRYLVKRTGEKVFLECVQDMDHENMFWYRQDPGLGLRLIYFSYDVKMKEKGDIPEGYSVSREKKERFSLILESASTNQTSMYLCASRSGDLLHTGELFFGEGSRLTVL.

This clonotype was seen at least ten times. The J gene is TRBJ2-7, the V gene TRBV7-9, with 10 nucleotides matching TRBD1. There are 15 residues in the CDR3. V gave up 1 base and J gave up 7 bases; unmatched junction bases: 7. Germline CDR1 is SEHNR and CDR2 is FQNEAQ (reference sequence). CDR3 protein: CASSLGTGGYREQYF. In DNA form, the CDR3 reads TGTGCCAGCAGCTTAGGGACAGGGGGTTACAGGGAGCAGTACTTC.

This clonotype was seen repeatedly, ten times or more. The chain has TRBV30 and TRBJ2-7, with 10 bases fitting TRBD1. Trimming took 4 bases from V and 0 from J; bases not matched to a gene: 6. This CDR3 is 15 amino acids long. Germline CDR1 and CDR2: GTSNPN and SVGIG (reference sequence). The CDR3 nucleotides read TGTGCCTGGACACACGGGACAGGGGCCTCCTACGAGCAGTACTTC. It codes for CAWTHGTGASYEQYF.

This clonotype came up many times. V gene TRBV20-1 combines with J gene TRBJ2-5; 7 nucleotides match TRBD1. Looked up from germline, CDR1 is DFQATT and CDR2 is SNEGSKA (reference sequence). This CDR3 region has 15 residues. J gave up 2 bases and V 1 base, and 7 bases lay outside the gene matches. The DNA of the CDR3 is TGCAGTGCTAGAGGACGGGCAGGGGGTCAAGAGACCCAGTACTTC. This sequence encodes CSARGRAGGQETQYF.

The table lists this clonotype with many counts. V usage is TRBV18 and J usage is TRBJ2-6; D is unclear. The germline V gene encodes CDR1 KGHSH and CDR2 LQKENI. The CDR3 contains 14 residues. Trimming cost V 0 bases and J 1 base, with 1 base left between them. The CDR3 DNA is TGTGCCAGCTCACCACCTTCTGGGGCCAACGTCCTGACTTTC. Protein product: CASSPPSGANVLTF.

This clonotype was observed many times. The gene calls are TRBV11-2 and TRBJ2-5; 7 positions agree with TRBD2. The CDR3 sequence is 14 residues long. Looked up from germline, CDR1 is SGHAT and CDR2 is FQNNGV. The V segment lost 2 bases and the J segment 2 bases; nucleotides outside the gene matches: 2. CDR3 in DNA: TGTGCCAGCAGCTTAAGGACTAGACAAGAGACCCAGTACTTC. It translates to CASSLRTRQETQYF.

The rearrangement links TRBV28 to TRBJ1-6, with TRBD1 matching 9 bases. After removal of 5 bases from V and 10 bases from J, the junction contained 9 bases not matched to a gene. The CDR3 has 15 residues. Germline V gene lookup returns CDR1 MDHEN and CDR2 SYDVKM. The CDR3 coding sequence is TGTGCCAGCAGTCCCCGGGACAGGGTTCAATCACCCCTCCACTTT. Translating it yields CASSPRDRVQSPLHF.

With regard to this clonotype: A read error may be the cause here, since a much bigger clone is one base away. V usage is TRBV7-1 and J usage is TRBJ2-1; D is uncertain. TRBV7-1 is flagged as an ORF with uncertain function. This CDR3 region has 12 residues. V was cut by 5 bases and J by 8 bases, with 10 bases left in between. As DNA, the CDR3 is TGTGCCAGCAGCACATGGAAGGATGAGCAGTTCTTC. Translated: CASSTWKDEQFF.

This clonotype has at least ten counts. The genes are TRBV5-1 and TRBJ2-7; the match to TRBD2 covers 7 bases. Trimming at V came to 4 bases and at J to 4 bases, leaving 14 bases not matched to a gene. The CDR3 runs to 16 residues. Germline CDR1 and CDR2: SGHRS and YFSETQ. The DNA of the CDR3 is TGCGCCAGCAGCCCCGGGCAAAGCGGGATGTTATACGAGCAGTACTTC. It encodes CASSPGQSGMLYEQYF.

The V call is TRBV7-8, the J call TRBJ2-2; either TRBD1 or TRBD2 may supply D (5 bases each). Germline CDR1 and CDR2: SGHVS and FQNEAQ. Trimming stripped 6 bases from V and 7 bases from J, with 18 bases between. This CDR3 region has 15 residues. The CDR3 here is CASRSGTSLYGELFF. In DNA form, the CDR3 reads TGTGCCAGCAGGTCCGGGACCAGCCTTTACGGGGAGCTGTTTTTT. The full variable domain, its missing parts supplied by reference TRBV7-8 and TRBJ2-2, is GAGVSQSPRYKVAKRGQDVALRCDPISGHVSLFWYQQALGQGPEFLTYFQNEAQLDKSGLPSDRFFAERPEGSVSTLKIQRTQQEDSAVYLCASRSGTSLYGELFFGEGSRLTVL.

Many counts were recorded for this clonotype. The V gene is TRBV12-3 or TRBV12-4, the J gene TRBJ2-7; the D is unclear. V lost 6 bases and J 2 bases, leaving 11 bases between the germline ends. The CDR3 runs to 13 residues. In DNA, the CDR3 is TGTGCCAGCAGACGAGGCCCAACCTACGAGCAGTACTTC. Encoded protein: CASRRGPTYEQYF.

This clonotype was seen once. The CDR3, as DNA: TGTGCCAGGGGCTCTAGGGGGCCCTCCTACGAGCAGTACTTC. Its translation: CARGSRGPSYEQYF. This chain uses TRBV21-1 with TRBJ2-7; the D call in the table, TRBD1, was not verified against the DNA. TRBV21-1 is a known pseudogene. This CDR3 spans 14 amino acids.

This clonotype was observed at least ten times. The chain uses TRBV12-3 or TRBV12-4 and TRBJ1-5; D not certain. CDR3 length: 12 residues. V lost 2 bases to trimming and J lost 5 bases, with 4 bases between them. CDR3 in amino acids: CASSLMDQPQHF. CDR3 DNA: TGTGCCAGCAGTTTAATGGATCAGCCCCAGCATTTT.

Ten or more counts support this clonotype. The rearrangement uses TRBV20-1 and TRBJ2-7, with 13 bases fitting TRBD2. Trimming took 5 bases from V and 5 from J; bases not matched to a gene: 9. This CDR3 is 15 amino acids long. CDR1 is DFQATT, CDR2 SNEGSKA, per germline (reference sequence). The CDR3 reads CSAPSTSGRAHEQYF. The CDR3 coding sequence is TGCAGTGCTCCCTCAACTAGCGGGAGGGCCCACGAGCAGTACTTC.

Many counts were recorded for this clonotype. This sequence joins TRBV7-3 and TRBJ2-3; D gene ambiguous. The CDR3 totals 16 residues. Germline CDR1 reads SGHTA; CDR2 reads FQGTGA. Between the trimmed V and J ends, which lost 4 bases and 6 bases, there was a span of 20 bases. CDR3 amino acids: CASSYHPGQPMDTQYF. The CDR3 coding sequence is TGTGCCAGCAGCTACCACCCAGGCCAACCAATGGATACGCAGTATTTT.

This clonotype was seen many times. V and J are TRBV3-1 and TRBJ1-1, with no clear D. Per the germline V gene, CDR1 is LGHDT and CDR2 is YNNKEL (reference sequence). Trimming took 0 bases from V and 0 from J, leaving 5 bases between them. This CDR3 region has 14 residues. CDR3 DNA sequence: TGTGCCAGCAGCCAAGATTGGATGAACACTGAAGCTTTCTTT. Amino acid sequence: CASSQDWMNTEAFF.

This clonotype has ten or more counts. The chain is built from TRBV20-1 and TRBJ2-3; 8 bases match TRBD1. This CDR3 spans 13 amino acids. The V segment lost 6 bases and the J segment 4 bases; nucleotides outside the gene matches: 6. Germline-derived CDR1 and CDR2 are DFQATT and SNEGSKA (reference sequence). Here the CDR3 reads CSARQGLSDTQYF. CDR3 nucleotides: TGCAGTGCCAGACAGGGGTTATCAGATACGCAGTATTTT.

Concerning this clonotype itself: A clone one base away is much larger, so this may be a read error. CDR3 region: CASSFHGSGELFF. The CDR3 bases are TGTGCCAGCAGCTTCCACGGGTCCGGGGAGCTGTTTTTT. The chain carries TRBV7-9 and TRBJ2-2; the D is unclear. Germline CDR1 reads SEHNR; CDR2 reads FQNEAQ (reference sequence). Deletions cut 3 bases from V and 6 bases from J, with 8 bases between. CDR3 size: 13 residues.

This clonotype was recorded once. A much larger clone lies a single base off, so this may be a read error. The chain has TRBV7-2 and TRBJ1-4; 8 bases fit TRBD1. The CDR3 is 15 amino acids. Germline loops: CDR1 SGHTA, CDR2 FQGNSA. The V and J ends lost 5 bases and 4 bases, in that order; junction bases with no gene match: 6. CDR3 sequence: CTSSQTGAFNEKLFF. The CDR3 bases are TGTACCAGCAGCCAGACAGGGGCGTTTAATGAAAAACTGTTTTTT.

This clonotype was observed at least ten times. The genes are TRBV2 and TRBJ1-6; D is undetermined. CDR3 length equals 13 residues. V lost 11 bases and J 9 bases, leaving 17 bases between the germline ends. Germline lookup yields CDR1 SNHLY and CDR2 FYNNEI. The CDR3 here is CACGSEASSPLHF. The CDR3 nucleotides read TGTGCCTGCGGGAGTGAGGCAAGTTCACCCCTCCACTTT. The whole variable domain, filled in from reference TRBV2 and TRBJ1-6, reads EPEVTQTPSHQVTQMGQEVILRCVPISNHLYFYWYRQILGQKVEFLVSFYNNEISEKSEIFDDQFSVERPDGSNFTLKIRSTKLEDSAMYFCACGSEASSPLHFGNGTRLTVT.

This clonotype has at least ten counts. The rearrangement joins TRBV7-9 to TRBJ2-1, with 8 nucleotides matching TRBD1. The CDR3 sequence is 15 residues long. V shed 2 bases, J shed 2 bases, and the junction held 2 bases outside the gene matches. CDR1 and CDR2 (germline): SEHNR, FQNEAQ (reference sequence). Here the CDR3 DNA reads TGTGCCAGCAGCTTAAACAGGGGGGCCTACAATGAGCAGTTCTTC. Residues: CASSLNRGAYNEQFF.

This clonotype was detected many times. CDR3 sequence reads: CASSLVAFGYTF. The CDR3 bases are TGTGCCAGCAGCTTGGTTGCATTCGGCTACACCTTC. The chain uses TRBV5-6 and TRBJ1-2; D is ambiguous. Germline assignment: CDR1 SGHDT and CDR2 YYEEEE. The CDR3 length is 12 residues. The V end was cut by 0 bases, the J end by 8 bases, with 8 bases between.

At least ten counts were recorded for this clonotype. This chain connects TRBV20-1 to TRBJ2-1; 8 bases map to TRBD2. Germline assignment: CDR1 DFQATT and CDR2 SNEGSKA (reference sequence). Trimming removed 6 bases from V and 4 bases from J; junction bases left unmatched: 14. The CDR3 sequence is 16 residues long. Written as DNA, the CDR3 is TGCAGTGCGACCAAGCCCCAGCGGGAGAAATACAATGAGCAGTTCTTC. Residues: CSATKPQREKYNEQFF.